This TCR beta chain was recorded in a study of Ad26.COV2.S vaccination and SARS-CoV-2 variants. Treatment noted: some 20 received Ad26.COV2.S at low or high dose, single or two shots; several received placebo; per-sample allocation not given. Day 63 following the first vaccine or placebo injection was when the samples were taken. The donor's status was that of an adult aged 18-55 years in Boston. Produced via immunoSEQ multiplex PCR; TCRdb's table is partial and in-frame only. Among roughly 420,000 clones, 88% were seen once, and the ten largest hold 3.6%. The sample here was peripheral blood, taken in a trial of Ad26.COV2.S vaccine versus placebo. The receptor was isolated from a person between 18 and 60 years old who received the Ad26.COV2.S COVID-19 vaccine or a placebo.

Here the CDR3 reads CASLGDEQYF. The CDR3, as DNA: TGTGCCAGTCTCGGGGACGAGCAGTACTTC. This chain connects TRBV19 to TRBJ2-7; TRBD2 is a possible D gene (5 bases). V gave up 8 bases and J gave up 5 bases, with 7 bases separating them. This CDR3 contains 10 residues. Germline V gene data show CDR1 as LNHDA and CDR2 as SQIVND (reference sequence).